The rows below give T cell receptor beta chains drawn from one sample of a study of blood T cells in healthy people across ages. TCRdb reprocessed the 5' RACE reads via MiXCR and lists one record per CDR3 protein. This table has approximately 780,000 distinct CDR3 sequences, 25% to 30% appearing once. The same data also went into a second study, on T cells of mothers and their children.

Sample: blood. These TCRs come from a boy younger than 18 in good health. The CDR3 runs from the conserved cysteine through the conserved F or W. The D gene is left open where the match is weak. The size of a clone is reported for some rows only, either as once, few or many, or as a class for expanded clones.

j_call clone_size v_call d_call cdr3_nt cdr3_aa
TRBJ2-1 few TRBV2 TRBD2 TGTGCCAGCAGGAAGCGGGGGGTAGACAATGAGCAGTTCTTC CASRKRGVDNEQFF
TRBJ1-2 few TRBV13 TRBD1 TGTGCCAGCAGCTTTTCCCCCGGACAGGGTGGGTATGGCTACACCTTC CASSFSPGQGGYGYTF
TRBJ2-7 few TRBV7-9 - TGTGCCAGCACCTCAGGAATCCCCTACGAGCAGTACTTC CASTSGIPYEQYF
TRBJ1-4 few TRBV29-1 TRBD1 TGCAGCGTTGAGACAGGGGTACTGTTTTTT CSVETGVLFF
TRBJ2-2 - TRBV20-1 - TGCAGTGCCAGAGCCTTCAAGGGAACCGGGGAGCTGTTTTTT CSARAFKGTGELFF
TRBJ1-3 few TRBV6-5 TRBD1 TGTGCCAGCAGTTACTCCCCTTCGAGACAGGGATTGGGTGGAAACACCATATATTTT CASSYSPSRQGLGGNTIYF
TRBJ1-5 - TRBV7-2 - TGTGCCAGCAGCCTGGACGGGTATAGCAATCAGCCCCAGCATTTT CASSLDGYSNQPQHF
TRBJ2-5 - TRBV7-2 - TGTGCCAGCAGCGTACAGGGATCCCAAGAGACCCAGTACTTC CASSVQGSQETQYF
TRBJ2-5 - TRBV15 - TGTGCCACCAGCAAGAACCAGGACGGTTGGCAGTACTTC CATSKNQDGWQYF
TRBJ2-3 - TRBV5-1 TRBD2 TGCGCCACGACGAGCGGGGGCACAGATACGCAGTATTTT CATTSGGTDTQYF
TRBJ2-1 few TRBV6-1 - TGTGCCAGCAGTGACAACAGGGAGGAACAGTTCTTC CASSDNREEQFF
TRBJ1-5 - TRBV12-3/TRBV12-4 - TGTGCCAGCAGTTTTTGGGGGTTCCAGCCCCAGCATTTT CASSFWGFQPQHF
TRBJ2-3 - TRBV7-9 - TGTGCCAGCAGCCTTTCGGGGGACACAGATACGCAGTATTTT CASSLSGDTDTQYF
TRBJ1-5 - TRBV28 TRBD1 TGTGCCAGCAGTTCACGCCAAGGAACAGGGGTGGATCAGCCCCAGCATTTT CASSSRQGTGVDQPQHF
TRBJ2-1 - TRBV21-1 - TGTGCCCCCTTAGGTGGGAGCTCCTACAATGAGCAGTTCTTC CAPLGGSSYNEQFF
TRBJ2-5 many TRBV28 TRBD2 TGTGCCAGCATTTCCAGCGGGGGGACCCAAGAGACCCAGTACTTC CASISSGGTQETQYF
TRBJ1-4 - TRBV18 - TGTGCCAGCTCACCCAGGGGTAATGAAGAACTGTTTTTT CASSPRGNEELFF
TRBJ1-1 - TRBV5-1 TRBD1 TGCGCCAGCAGGAGGACAGGGGGTACGATGAACACTGAAGCTTTCTTT CASRRTGGTMNTEAFF
TRBJ2-7 - TRBV5-1 TRBD1 TGCGCCAGCGGACAGGGCGTCTACGAGCAGTACTTC CASGQGVYEQYF
TRBJ2-1 few TRBV5-1 - TGCGCCAGCAAGGTTCCGCGGGGAACGTCCTACAATGAGCAGTTCTTC CASKVPRGTSYNEQFF
TRBJ2-3 - TRBV2 - TGTGCCAGCAGCCGACAGACTAGCACAGATACGCAGTATTTT CASSRQTSTDTQYF
TRBJ2-4 - TRBV12-3/TRBV12-4 - TGTGCCAGCAGGGCCCCCGGACTGGACATTCAGTACTTC CASRAPGLDIQYF
TRBJ2-4 few TRBV18 TRBD1 TGTGCCAGCTCACCACCCACAGGGGTAGCCAAAAACATTCAGTACTTC CASSPPTGVAKNIQYF
TRBJ2-3 few TRBV6-2/TRBV6-3 - TGTGCCAGCAGCCGCCGACTCGCGGTAGATACGCAGTATTTT CASSRRLAVDTQYF
TRBJ2-3 few TRBV25-1 - TGTGCCAGCAGTGAGATTTCGGGGGTGAAAGATACGCAGTATTTT CASSEISGVKDTQYF
TRBJ1-3 - TRBV4-2 TRBD1 TGTGCCAGCAGCCTCCAGGGGGCTCCGCCGGACACCATATATTTT CASSLQGAPPDTIYF
TRBJ1-5 - TRBV2 - TGTGCCAGCAGCGATACAGGGAGGAGTCAGCCCCAGCATTTT CASSDTGRSQPQHF
TRBJ2-1 few TRBV19 - TGTGCCAGTAGTATAGGGGCAGCCTCCTACAATGAACAGTTCTTC CASSIGAASYNEQFF
TRBJ1-1 few TRBV20-1 TRBD1 TGCAGTGCTAGGCGACAGGGCCCGAACACTGAAGCTTTCTTT CSARRQGPNTEAFF
TRBJ2-5 - TRBV5-1 - TGCGCCAGCAGCTTGGCTAGGCTTCGGGACGGTGGAGAGACCCAGTACTTC CASSLARLRDGGETQYF
TRBJ2-3 - TRBV20-1 - TGCAGTGCACCAGGAGAGTGGTCACGCTCGAACACAGATACGCAGTATTTT CSAPGEWSRSNTDTQYF
TRBJ2-1 few TRBV5-1 TRBD2 TGCGCCAGCAGCTATACCGGGACTAGCGGGAATGAGCAGTTCTTC CASSYTGTSGNEQFF
TRBJ1-1 - TRBV12-3/TRBV12-4 - TGTGCCAGCAGTCCCACTACGACGGTGAACACTGAAGCTTTCTTT CASSPTTTVNTEAFF
TRBJ1-4 - TRBV5-6 - TGTGCCAGCAGCTTGACAGGAGATGCAACTAATGAAAAACTGTTTTTT CASSLTGDATNEKLFF
TRBJ2-3 - TRBV6-1 TRBD2 TGTGCCAGCGGGGGAGGGGAGGAGGCAGATACGCAGTATTTT CASGGGEEADTQYF
TRBJ2-3 - TRBV6-6 TRBD2 TGTGCCGGTAGCGGGGGGCGCACAGATACGCAGTATTTT CAGSGGRTDTQYF
TRBJ1-2 few TRBV27 - TGTGCCAGCAGCCGCCCGGGGATCGGGTATGGCTACACCTTC CASSRPGIGYGYTF
TRBJ2-7 - TRBV7-2 - TGTGCCAGCAGCTTAGGCCCCCTCGCGAAGCAGTACTTC CASSLGPLAKQYF
TRBJ2-7 - TRBV13 - TGTGCCAGCAGCTTAGGCCTAATGGGCTACGAGCAGTACTTC CASSLGLMGYEQYF
TRBJ2-5 few TRBV2 - TGTGCCAGCAGTGACGCAGAAGAGACCCAGTACTTC CASSDAEETQYF
TRBJ2-3 - TRBV7-2 TRBD2 TGTGCCAGCAGCTTCGGCGGGGGATGGACAGATACGCAGTATTTT CASSFGGGWTDTQYF
TRBJ2-7 - TRBV27 - TGTGCCAGCAGTTTACAGGTGGGGGGGCAGTACGAGCAGTACTTC CASSLQVGGQYEQYF
TRBJ2-1 - TRBV7-6 - TGTGCCAGCAGCTCCGACTCAGACACGAAGCAGTTCTTC CASSSDSDTKQFF
TRBJ2-5 - TRBV20-1 - TGCAGTGCTAGAGATCCGAAAGCGACAGGGCGGAGGGAAGAGACCCAGTACTTC CSARDPKATGRREETQYF
TRBJ2-7 few TRBV5-1 TRBD2 TGCGCCAGCAGCTTGCCGGCTAGCGGGGGAAACGAGCAGTACTTC CASSLPASGGNEQYF
TRBJ2-1 - TRBV15 - TGTGCCACCAGCAGAGATAGGGGGAGACAGTTCTTC CATSRDRGRQFF
TRBJ2-7 - TRBV4-1 - TGCGCCAGCAGCCAGACAGTCCTCTACGAGCAGTACTTC CASSQTVLYEQYF
TRBJ1-1 - TRBV1 - TGCACCAGCAGGGCTCTGGGCTGCACTGAAGCTTTCTTT CTSRALGCTEAFF
TRBJ1-1 few TRBV7-3 - TGTGCCAGCAACCTCGGACCATTAGGGGGAACTGAAGCTTTCTTT CASNLGPLGGTEAFF